Shown below are 31 T cell receptor beta chains from a single sample sequenced in a study of cytomegalovirus exposure and HLA in healthy donors. Sequenced by immunoSEQ multiplex PCR; TCRdb stores in-frame clones only, minus some. The repertoire consists of fewer than 200,000 clones, with 80% to 85% occurring once and the leading ten covering under 3.5%. The specimen sequenced was PBMCs. The source is a woman aged 18-29 years in good health and CMV-seropositive.

J is TRBJ1-2 and V is TRBV5-5; D not certain. The CDR3 consists of 12 residues. Germline loops: CDR1 SGHKS, CDR2 YYEKEE (reference sequence). V lost 5 bases, J lost 14 bases, and 19 bases lay in between. CDR3 residues: CASSYDLAIETF. CDR3 nucleotides: TGTGCCAGCAGTTACGACTTGGCCATAGAAACCTTC.

For this clone: Other DNA sequences of this sample code for an identical CDR3. CDR3 in amino acids: CASSLSGVDYGYTF. CDR3 coding DNA: TGTGCCAGCAGCTTGTCAGGGGTTGACTATGGCTACACCTTC. This chain joins TRBV5-6 and TRBJ1-2, with D possibly being TRBD1 (6 bases). Deletions cut 1 base from V and 3 bases from J, with 10 bases between. CDR1 SGHDT and CDR2 YYEEEE come from the germline V gene. The CDR3 sequence is 14 residues long.

The rearrangement uses TRBV18 and TRBJ2-1; D is unresolved. V lost 1 base and J 4 bases, leaving 5 bases between the germline ends. Germline lookup yields CDR1 KGHSH and CDR2 LQKENI. There are 13 residues in the CDR3. This CDR3 is CASSPLSYNEQFF. CDR3 bases: TGTGCCAGCTCACCACTCAGTTACAATGAGCAGTTCTTC.

The chain links TRBV15 to TRBJ2-4; TRBD1 matches 8 bases. Germline CDR1 and CDR2: LNHNV and YYDKDF (reference sequence). The CDR3 is 17 residues long. Trimming removed 3 bases from V and 3 bases from J; junction bases left unmatched: 10. The DNA for the CDR3 is TGTGCCACCAGCAGCACGCCAGGGGGCGCGGGCAAAAACATTCAGTACTTC. Its translation: CATSSTPGGAGKNIQYF.

The chain couples TRBV19 to TRBJ1-2; D might be TRBD1 (6 bases). The germline V gene has CDR1 LNHDA and CDR2 SQIVND (reference sequence). This CDR3 has 14 amino acids. Trimming took 6 bases from V and 3 from J, leaving 14 bases between them. The chain's CDR3 is CASSQGMIDYGYTF. As DNA, the CDR3 is TGTGCCAGTAGCCAGGGGATGATTGACTATGGCTACACCTTC.

The J gene is TRBJ1-6, the V gene TRBV5-8, with TRBD1 matching over 7 bases. The CDR3 consists of 14 residues. J gave up 3 bases and V 6 bases, and 3 bases lay outside the gene matches. CDR1 is SGHTS, CDR2 YDEGEE, per germline. The CDR3 here is CASKGQNYNSPLHF. The CDR3, as DNA: TGTGCCAGCAAGGGACAGAACTATAATTCACCCCTCCACTTT.

The V call is TRBV5-1, the J call TRBJ1-1; no firm D call. This CDR3 spans 13 amino acids. Trimming pared 2 bases from V and 5 bases from J, leaving 10 bases between. The germline gives CDR1 SGHRS, CDR2 YFSETQ. CDR3 DNA: TGCGCCAGCAGCTTTGGAGGGCGGACTGAAGCTTTCTTT. It is translated as CASSFGGRTEAFF. Based on the CDR3 plus reference TRBV5-1 and TRBJ1-1, the full variable domain is KAGVTQTPRYLIKTRGQQVTLSCSPISGHRSVSWYQQTPGQGLQFLFEYFSETQRNKGNFPGRFSGRQFSNSRSEMNVSTLELGDSALYLCASSFGGRTEAFFGQGTRLTVV.

CDR3 amino acids: CASSLDPAAEKLFF. CDR3 DNA: TGCGCCAGCAGCTTGGATCCGGCGGCCGAAAAACTGTTTTTT. The chain has TRBV5-1 and TRBJ1-4; D call uncertain. Trimming took 0 bases from V and 8 from J, leaving 11 bases between them. CDR3 length equals 14 residues. Germline values: CDR1 SGHRS, CDR2 YFSETQ.

V gene TRBV6-1 combines with J gene TRBJ2-1; 7 nucleotides align to TRBD2. Germline CDR1 MNHNS, CDR2 SASEGT. The CDR3 is 14 residues long. V was pared by 10 bases and J by 3 bases, with 9 bases of the junction left unmatched. The CDR3 DNA reads TGTGCCACCAGCATAGCGGGCCGCTACAATGAGCAGTTCTTC. Protein sequence: CATSIAGRYNEQFF.

This chain joins TRBV7-9 and TRBJ2-1; 8 bases align to TRBD1. V lost 3 bases and J lost 5; bases outside the gene matches: 3. The length of the CDR3 is 14 residues. Germline loops: CDR1 SEHNR, CDR2 FQNEAQ (reference sequence). In DNA form, the CDR3 reads TGTGCCAGCAGCTTGTTGACAGGGGACAATGAGCAGTTCTTC. Translating it yields CASSLLTGDNEQFF. Full variable domain (missing parts from reference TRBV7-9 and TRBJ2-1): DTGVSQNPRHKITKRGQNVTFRCDPISEHNRLYWYRQTLGQGPEFLTYFQNEAQLEKSRLLSDRFSAERPKGSFSTLEIQRTEQGDSAMYLCASSLLTGDNEQFFGPGTRLTVL.

The chain recombines TRBV6-1 with TRBJ1-2; TRBD1 is a possible D gene (5 bases). The CDR3 runs 12 residues. CDR1 and CDR2 from the germline V gene are MNHNS and SASEGT. Trimming took off 11 bases at V and 8 bases at J, with 18 bases between the two ends. CDR3 sequence: CASGGLLQGYTF. In nucleotides, the CDR3 is TGTGCCTCGGGGGGTTTGTTACAGGGCTACACCTTC.

This chain joins TRBV25-1 and TRBJ1-2; D is undetermined. The germline V and J ends were trimmed by 7 bases and 4 bases, with 4 bases remaining between them. The CDR3 sequence is 10 residues long. Germline-derived CDR1 and CDR2 are MGHDK and SYGVNS. The CDR3 DNA reads TGTGCCAGCACTCCCTATGGCTACACCTTC. Protein product: CASTPYGYTF.

The chain employs TRBV27 and TRBJ1-4; D might be TRBD1 (6 bases). Germline values: CDR1 MNHEY, CDR2 SMNVEV (reference sequence). The ends were cut back, 5 bases at V and 3 bases at J, with 13 bases in the middle. The CDR3 spans 15 residues. The DNA for the CDR3 is TGTGCCAGCAGTCCAGCGGGGGCGGCTAATGAAAAACTGTTTTTT. It encodes CASSPAGAANEKLFF.

The J gene is TRBJ2-1, the V gene TRBV5-6; TRBD2 aligns across 10 bases. The CDR3 is 17 residues long. The germline gives CDR1 SGHDT, CDR2 YYEEEE. The ends lost 2 bases at V and 9 bases at J; junction bases unmatched: 14. The CDR3 protein is CASSFRGVELAGFEQFF. DNA for the CDR3: TGTGCCAGCAGCTTCCGGGGGGTGGAACTAGCGGGGTTTGAGCAGTTCTTC.

CDR3 sequence: CASSPDRVGYTF. CDR3 nucleotides: TGTGCCAGCAGTCCGGACAGGGTGGGCTACACCTTC. The V call is TRBV27, the J call TRBJ1-2; 8 bases are a match to TRBD1. Germline CDR1 is MNHEY and CDR2 is SMNVEV (reference sequence). The CDR3 consists of 12 residues. The trim removed 5 bases at V and 8 bases at J, leaving 4 bases unmatched.

Here the CDR3 DNA reads TGTGCCAGCAGTTTAAGCCGGAGCTCTGGAAACACCATATATTTT. This translates into CASSLSRSSGNTIYF. V usage is TRBV27 and J usage is TRBJ1-3; D not certain. CDR3 length: 15 amino acids. Per the germline V gene, CDR1 is MNHEY and CDR2 is SMNVEV (reference sequence). V lost 2 bases and J 0 bases, leaving 8 bases between the germline ends.

The genes are TRBV5-1 and TRBJ1-1, with unresolved D. The CDR3 runs 13 residues. V was clipped by 2 bases and J by 1 base, with 6 bases between them. The V gene's germline CDR1 is SGHRS and CDR2 YFSETQ. The CDR3 here is CASSFFGNTEAFF. In DNA, the CDR3 is TGCGCCAGCAGCTTTTTCGGGAACACTGAAGCTTTCTTT.

The sample holds a few counts of this clone. The chain uses TRBV7-9 and TRBJ2-1; 9 bases are shared with TRBD2. V lost 1 base and J lost 9; bases outside the gene matches: 4. This CDR3 comprises 14 residues. Germline V gives CDR1 SEHNR, CDR2 FQNEAQ (reference sequence). CDR3 in DNA: TGTGCCAGCAGCTTAGAAGCGGGGGGATTTGAGCAGTTCTTC. This gives the protein CASSLEAGGFEQFF.

This chain connects TRBV29-1 to TRBJ1-2, with TRBD1 identical over 10 bases. Per germline, CDR1 SQVTM and CDR2 ANQGSEA. The V and J ends lost 0 bases and 5 bases, in that order; junction bases with no gene match: 9. CDR3 size: 16 residues. The CDR3, as DNA: TGCAGCGTTGAAGATCTAGACAGGGACAGGGGATATGGCTACACCTTC. Amino acids: CSVEDLDRDRGYGYTF.

The chain couples TRBV27 to TRBJ2-2; D might be TRBD2 (6 bases). Per the germline V gene, CDR1 is MNHEY and CDR2 is SMNVEV (reference sequence). Trimming stripped 6 bases from V and 5 bases from J, with 19 bases between. This CDR3 has 16 amino acids. CDR3 residues: CASSLRPGLLTGELFF. The CDR3 DNA reads TGTGCCAGCAGCTTGCGGCCGGGACTCTTAACCGGGGAGCTGTTTTTT.

The chain recombines TRBV5-5 with TRBJ1-6; D may be TRBD1 (5 bases). There are 14 residues in the CDR3. Trimming took off 4 bases at V and 7 bases at J, with 12 bases between the two ends. CDR1 is SGHKS, CDR2 YYEKEE, per germline (reference sequence). CDR3 sequence (DNA): TGTGCCAGCAGCCCGGGACTCGAGAATTCACCCCTCCACTTT. Its translation: CASSPGLENSPLHF. The full variable domain, rest sourced from reference TRBV5-5 and TRBJ1-6, is DAGVTQSPTHLIKTRGQQVTLRCSPISGHKSVSWYQQVLGQGPQFIFQYYEKEERGRGNFPDRFSARQFPNYSSELNVNALLLGDSALYLCASSPGLENSPLHFGNGTRLTVT.

V gene TRBV7-9 combines with J gene TRBJ1-3; TRBD1 matches 7 bases. The CDR3 spans 14 residues. Germline V gene sequence: CDR1 SEHNR, CDR2 FQNEAQ (reference sequence). V lost 6 bases and J lost 3; bases outside the gene matches: 5. CDR3 protein: CASSSDRDGNTIYF. The CDR3 coding sequence is TGTGCCAGCAGTTCCGACAGGGATGGAAACACCATATATTTT.

This clone was seen a single time. The chain uses TRBV15 and TRBJ2-5, with 9 positions matching TRBD2. With V trimmed by 1 base and J by 0 bases, 9 bases remained unmatched. Per the germline V gene, CDR1 is LNHNV and CDR2 is YYDKDF (reference sequence). The CDR3 sequence is 18 residues long. CDR3 nucleotides: TGTGCCACCAGCAGAGGGGGGGGACTAGCCCAGTACCAAGAGACCCAGTACTTC. This codes for CATSRGGGLAQYQETQYF.

The CDR3 region is CASRIWAGEGKNIQYF. CDR3 sequence (DNA): TGTGCCAGCAGGATCTGGGCAGGGGAAGGCAAAAACATTCAGTACTTC. The chain has TRBV27 and TRBJ2-4; a possible D gene is TRBD1 (6 bases). Trimming took off 6 bases at V and 3 bases at J, with 18 bases between the two ends. This CDR3 is 16 amino acids long. The germline V gene encodes CDR1 MNHEY and CDR2 SMNVEV (reference sequence).

The genes are TRBV5-4 and TRBJ2-7; TRBD1 agrees at 11 bases. The CDR3 extends over 15 amino acids. V shed 3 bases and J 3 bases; nucleotides not matched to a gene: 5. CDR1 is SGHNT, CDR2 YYREEE, per germline (reference sequence). The CDR3 is CASSSSGTGGYEQYF. DNA of the CDR3: TGTGCCAGCAGCTCCTCCGGGACAGGGGGCTACGAGCAGTACTTC.

The rearrangement links TRBV18 to TRBJ1-2; 8 nucleotides line up with TRBD1. The CDR3 contains 14 residues. Germline V lookup: CDR1 KGHSH, CDR2 LQKENI. After removal of 3 bases from V and 4 bases from J, the junction contained 4 bases not matched to a gene. CDR3 in DNA: TGTGCCAGCTCACCGACAGGGGAGGTCTATGGCTACACCTTC. Amino acid sequence: CASSPTGEVYGYTF.

The genes are TRBV11-3 and TRBJ2-1; D is unresolved. The CDR3 sequence is 13 residues long. The V end was cut by 7 bases, the J end by 2 bases, with 9 bases between. Germline assignment: CDR1 SGHNT and CDR2 YENEEA. The CDR3 coding sequence is TGTGCCAGCATAGTAGTCACCTACAATGAGCAGTTCTTC. Residues: CASIVVTYNEQFF. Filled out from reference TRBV11-3 and TRBJ2-1, the complete variable domain reads EAGVVQSPRYKIIEKKQPVAFWCNPISGHNTLYWYLQNLGQGPELLIRYENEEAVDDSQLPKDRFSAERLKGVDSTLKIQPAELGDSAVYLCASIVVTYNEQFFGPGTRLTVL.

This chain connects TRBV9 to TRBJ2-3, with TRBD2 as a possible D gene (7 bases). The length of the CDR3 is 15 residues. The V and J ends lost 0 bases and 4 bases respectively, with 12 bases between them. Germline loops: CDR1 SGDLS, CDR2 YYNGEE. CDR3: CASSVGGRGADTQYF. Here the CDR3 DNA reads TGTGCCAGCAGCGTAGGAGGGAGGGGGGCAGATACGCAGTATTTT.

The chain links TRBV7-6 to TRBJ2-3; possible D gene TRBD2, 7 bases. CDR1 is SGHVS, CDR2 FNYEAQ, per germline. The CDR3 extends over 16 amino acids. V was clipped by 2 bases and J by 2 bases, with 14 bases between them. DNA for the CDR3: TGTGCCAGCAGCTTATCGCGGGGGCCGGTCACAGATACGCAGTATTTT. Translation gives CASSLSRGPVTDTQYF.

The rearrangement uses TRBV5-1 and TRBJ1-3; perhaps TRBD1 as D (6 bases). V was shortened by 4 bases and J by 0 bases, with 14 bases between the two germline ends. The V gene's germline CDR1 is SGHRS and CDR2 YFSETQ. The CDR3 sequence is 16 residues long. Written as DNA, the CDR3 is TGCGCCAGCAGCCCACGGGACACAACCTCTGGAAACACCATATATTTT. Its translation: CASSPRDTTSGNTIYF.

V usage is TRBV11-2 and J usage is TRBJ2-3, with a possible D match to TRBD1 (6 bases). V dropped 4 bases and J dropped 2 bases, with 7 bases sitting between them. The CDR3 covers 13 residues. Germline CDR1 SGHAT, CDR2 FQNNGV. The CDR3 coding sequence is TGTGCCAGCAGCTCGGGACACACAGATACGCAGTATTTT. Amino acid sequence: CASSSGHTDTQYF.